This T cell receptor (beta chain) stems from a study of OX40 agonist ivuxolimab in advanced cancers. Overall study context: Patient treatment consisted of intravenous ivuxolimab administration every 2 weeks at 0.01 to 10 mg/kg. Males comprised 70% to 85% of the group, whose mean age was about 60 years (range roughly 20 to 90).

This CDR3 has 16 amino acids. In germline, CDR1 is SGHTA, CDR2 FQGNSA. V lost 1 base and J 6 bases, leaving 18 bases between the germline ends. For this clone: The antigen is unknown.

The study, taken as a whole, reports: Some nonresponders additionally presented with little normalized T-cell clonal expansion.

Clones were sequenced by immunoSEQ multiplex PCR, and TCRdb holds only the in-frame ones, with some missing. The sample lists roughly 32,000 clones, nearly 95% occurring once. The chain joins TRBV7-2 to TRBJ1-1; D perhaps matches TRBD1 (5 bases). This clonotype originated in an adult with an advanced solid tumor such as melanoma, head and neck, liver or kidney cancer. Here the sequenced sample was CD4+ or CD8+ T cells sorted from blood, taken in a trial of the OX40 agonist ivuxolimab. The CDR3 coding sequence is TGTGCCAGCAGCTTAGGAAGGGGCCCGCAGGGAGCTGAAGCTTTCTTT. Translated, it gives CASSLGRGPQGAEAFF.